These T cell receptor beta chains were read from a single sample in a study of T cell responses to AZD1222 COVID-19 vaccine. Clones were read by immunoSEQ multiplex PCR, and TCRdb kept only the in-frame ones, dropping some. The sample records some 190,000 clones, 85% to 95% being singletons. The sample here was peripheral blood, taken 28 days after the second AZD1222 dose. The receptors come from an adult who received the AZD1222 COVID-19 vaccine. Both conserved end residues are trimmed from each CDR3. A D gene is named only where the DNA matches it firmly.

>13|TRBV10-3|NA
AIGSAGPSPDTQY
>14|TRBV4-1|NA
ASSQTDRSYNSPLH
>12|TRBV5-1|NA
ASSGGGNPGPAF
>12|TRBV28|NA
ASSGGRGNTEAF
>12|TRBV7-3|TRBD1
ASNERDRGQPQH
>14|TRBV4-1|NA
ASSQGPGAGTGELF
>12|TRBV27|TRBD1
ASSRTGGTYEQY
>11|TRBV14|NA
ACRVGGNTEAF
>14|TRBV2|TRBD1
ASSGDRGIYNSPLH
>11|TRBV11-3|NA
ASSLDPGSEQF
>14|TRBV18|TRBD1
ASSQKDRTNNSPLH